These T cell receptor beta chains were read from a single sample in a study of T cell changes during pregnancy in multiple sclerosis. Measured with immunoSEQ multiplex PCR; TCRdb has only the in-frame clones, and not every one. The table has 39,000 or so clones, roughly 91% seen once. The sequencing used CD8+ T cells from peripheral blood mononuclear cells, collected in the first trimester of pregnancy. These TCRs come from a female donor with multiple sclerosis, enrolled in a pregnancy study. Both conserved end residues are part of each CDR3. D genes are given only for firm matches. Part of the rows lack a size; the others show once, few, many or a class for expanded clones.

16 TRBJ2-2 TRBV6-1 TRBD2 . TGTGCCAGCAGTGAACTTATAGCGGGGGCAACCGGGGAGCTGTTTTTT CASSELIAGATGELFF
14 TRBJ2-7 TRBV7-8 . . TGTGCCAGCAGCTCATCAGGGTTCTCCTACGAGCAGTACTTC CASSSSGFSYEQYF
16 TRBJ1-4 TRBV29-1 TRBD1 . TGCAGCGTTGAAGTCCCCCTAGACAGGGGCAATGAAAAACTGTTTTTT CSVEVPLDRGNEKLFF
16 TRBJ1-6 TRBV4-2 . . TGTGCCAGCAGCCAAGAAACAGACTCCTATAATTCACCCCTCCACTTT CASSQETDSYNSPLHF
16 TRBJ2-3 TRBV13 TRBD2 . TGTGCCAGCAGCACTAAGACTAGCGGGGTCACGGATACGCAGTATTTT CASSTKTSGVTDTQYF
15 TRBJ2-1 TRBV14 TRBD2 . TGTGCCAGCAGTCTACTAGCGGGGGCCAACAATGAGCAGTTCTTC CASSLLAGANNEQFF
16 TRBJ2-7 TRBV5-6 . . TGTGCCAGCAGCCCCCATTGGGTGACTCTAGCCTACGAGCAGTACTTC CASSPHWVTLAYEQYF
15 TRBJ2-1 TRBV7-9 TRBD2 . TGTGCCAGCAGCCCGCCCGGGACTACGAACAATGAGCAGTTCTTC CASSPPGTTNNEQFF
12 TRBJ2-7 TRBV7-6 TRBD1 . TGTGCCAGCAGCTCGCGACAGGGCGAGCAGTACTTC CASSSRQGEQYF
15 TRBJ2-5 TRBV6-1 TRBD2 . TGTGCCAGCAGTGAATTAGCGGGAGGGCCAGAGACCCAGTACTTC CASSELAGGPETQYF
17 TRBJ2-5 TRBV18 TRBD1 . TGTGCCAGCTCACCACCGACAGGGGCGATTTTAAGAGAGACCCAGTACTTC CASSPPTGAILRETQYF
14 TRBJ2-7 TRBV14 TRBD2 . TGTGCCAGCAGCCAAGACTCTAGCGGTTCGGAGCAGTACTTC CASSQDSSGSEQYF
14 TRBJ2-7 TRBV5-1 . . TGCGCCAGCAGCTTGGAATCAGGTTCCTACGAGCAGTACTTC CASSLESGSYEQYF
17 TRBJ2-1 TRBV4-2 TRBD2 . TGTGCCAGCAGCCAAGTCCCTAGCGGGAGGGCCTTGGTTGAGCAGTTCTTC CASSQVPSGRALVEQFF
13 TRBJ2-1 TRBV7-6 . . TGTGCCAGCAGTCCCAATCCTAGAAATGAGCAGTTCTTC CASSPNPRNEQFF
15 TRBJ1-2 TRBV4-3 . once TGCGCCAGCACCCCGGGGATAAGGAACGGCTATGGCTACACCTTC CASTPGIRNGYGYTF
16 TRBJ1-1 TRBV23-1 . . TGCGCCAGAGGTGGGGAGGGGGTTTATCGGAACACTGAAGCTTTCTTT CARGGEGVYRNTEAFF
16 TRBJ2-2 TRBV27 TRBD2 . TGTGCCAGCAAGGTGGGACTAGCGGGGAACACCGGGGAGCTGTTTTTT CASKVGLAGNTGELFF
15 TRBJ2-7 TRBV9 . few TGTGCCAGCAGCGTAGCCGGAGGGCCCTCCTACGAGCAGTACTTC CASSVAGGPSYEQYF
12 TRBJ2-3 TRBV7-9 . . TGTGCCCACGGTCCTAGCACAGATACGCAGTATTTT CAHGPSTDTQYF
14 TRBJ1-1 TRBV27 . . TGTGCCAGCAGTTTCGCTCTACCGAGCACTGAAGCTTTCTTT CASSFALPSTEAFF
16 TRBJ2-1 TRBV7-8 TRBD2 few TGTGCCAGCAGCTTAGGTGTAGCGGGGAGAGACAATGAGCAGTTCTTC CASSLGVAGRDNEQFF
14 TRBJ2-7 TRBV5-4 TRBD1 few TGTGCCAGCAGCTTGGGGACAGGGGCCTACGAGCAGTACTTC CASSLGTGAYEQYF